Listed here are 16 T cell receptor beta chains from one sample, sequenced in a study of human CD8 memory T cell subsets. The TCR beta sequencing libraries came from UMI-labeled 5' RACE. TCRdb reprocessed the 5' RACE reads and reports one entry per CDR3 protein, with no DNA. The sample table includes about 10,000 distinct CDR3 sequences. Material for sequencing was CD8+ T cells from PBMCs. These receptors were taken from a human donor in good health.

This clonotype ranks as medium-sized in terms of frequency. The chain couples TRBV30 to TRBJ1-5; checking the TCRdb D call of TRBD1 is not possible without DNA. This CDR3 contains 16 residues. Looked up from germline, CDR1 is GTSNPN and CDR2 is SVGIG (reference sequence). The CDR3 is CAWSEGQVYSNQPQHF. The variable domain in full, completed from reference TRBV30 and TRBJ1-5, reads SQTIHQWPATLVQPVGSPLSLECTVEGTSNPNLYWYRQAAGRGLQLLFYSVGIGQISSEVPQNLSASRPQDRQFILSSKKLLLSDSGFYLCAWSEGQVYSNQPQHFGDGTRLSIL.

Measured by frequency, this clonotype is medium-sized. This chain links TRBV20-1 with TRBJ2-1; TCRdb outputs TRBD1, but without DNA this stays unchecked. This CDR3 comprises 14 residues. CDR1 and CDR2 (germline): DFQATT, SNEGSKA (reference sequence). CDR3 sequence: CSGASTQGDNEQFF.

The rearrangement links TRBV5-1 to TRBJ2-2; the D call from TCRdb, TRBD1, cannot be confirmed without DNA. This CDR3 comprises 15 residues. Germline CDR1 is SGHRS and CDR2 is YFSETQ. This CDR3 reads CASSLGGQGYGELFF.

The genes are TRBV19 and TRBJ2-7. This CDR3 is 13 amino acids long. Germline V lookup: CDR1 LNHDA, CDR2 SQIVND (reference sequence). CDR3 amino acids: CASSSGRAYEQYF.

The rearrangement uses TRBV9 and TRBJ2-3; no DNA is available, so the TRBD2 call from TCRdb remains unchecked. The CDR3 length is 18 residues. CDR1 is SGDLS and CDR2 is YYNGEE in the germline V gene. The CDR3 sequence: CASSVRDYAELSTDTQYF. Full variable domain (remainder filled in from reference TRBV9 and TRBJ2-3): DSGVTQTPKHLITATGQRVTLRCSPRSGDLSVYWYQQSLDQGLQFLIQYYNGEERAKGNILERFSAQQFPDLHSELNLSSLELGDSALYFCASSVRDYAELSTDTQYFGPGTRLTVL.

This chain joins TRBV3-1 and TRBJ1-5; lacking DNA, the TRBD1 call made by TCRdb goes unchecked. CDR1 and CDR2 from the germline V gene are LGHDT and YNNKEL (reference sequence). The CDR3 consists of 16 residues. The CDR3 sequence is CASSQAWTGGSQPQHF. Looking up the rest from reference TRBV3-1 and TRBJ1-5 gives the full variable domain: DTAVSQTPKYLVTQMGNDKSIKCEQNLGHDTMYWYKQDSKKFLKIMFSYNNKELIINETVPNRFSPKSPDKAHLNLHINSLELGDSAVYFCASSQAWTGGSQPQHFGDGTRLSIL.

The chain links TRBV30 to TRBJ2-1; TCRdb indicates TRBD2, and absent DNA this call remains unverified. The germline CDR1 and CDR2 sequences are GTSNPN and SVGIG (reference sequence). The CDR3 covers 15 residues. This chain's CDR3 is CAWSLLAGGGNEQFF.

This clonotype is called medium-sized based on its frequency. The V call is TRBV7-9, the J call TRBJ2-1; the D call of TRBD1 rests on TCRdb alone, since no DNA is present to check it. Germline assignment: CDR1 SEHNR and CDR2 FQNEAQ (reference sequence). This CDR3 has 14 amino acids. The CDR3 sequence is CASSPPTDYNEQFF.

The V call is TRBV5-1, the J call TRBJ2-7; absent DNA, TCRdb's TRBD2 call cannot be checked. Germline V lookup: CDR1 SGHRS, CDR2 YFSETQ. This CDR3 is built from 14 residues. This CDR3 reads CASSLASGGYEQYF.

V and J are TRBV29-1 and TRBJ2-5; the TCRdb call, TRBD1, lacks DNA for checking. Germline lookup yields CDR1 SQVTM and CDR2 ANQGSEA. The CDR3 has 14 residues. The chain's CDR3 is CSASRDTLYGTQYF. The complete variable domain, with remaining parts taken from reference TRBV29-1 and TRBJ2-5, reads SAVISQKPSRDICQRGTSLTIQCQVDSQVTMMFWYRQQPGQSLTLIATANQGSEATYESGFVIDKFPISRPNLTFSTLTVSNMSPEDSSIYLCSASRDTLYGTQYFGPGTRLLVL.

The chain couples TRBV14 to TRBJ2-5; TCRdb's D call, TRBD1, is unchecked because there is no DNA. The CDR3 is made up of 15 amino acids. Germline lookup yields CDR1 SGHDN and CDR2 FVKESK. The CDR3 loop reads CASSQTGSVQETQYF.

V and J are TRBV11-2 and TRBJ2-7; the D call of TRBD1 rests on TCRdb alone, since no DNA is present to check it. This CDR3 has 12 residues. Per germline, CDR1 SGHAT and CDR2 FQNNGV. CDR3: CASSPGPHEQYF.

The J gene is TRBJ1-6, the V gene TRBV7-2; the TCRdb D gene call, TRBD1, has no DNA to confirm it. Germline V gene sequence: CDR1 SGHTA, CDR2 FQGNSA. The CDR3 spans 14 residues. This CDR3 reads CASSGGGINSPLHF.

J is TRBJ2-7 and V is TRBV9; TCRdb gives TRBD1 as the D gene, but with no DNA this cannot be confirmed. The CDR3 consists of 15 residues. Germline CDR1 reads SGDLS; CDR2 reads YYNGEE. The CDR3 region is CASSVDGTPTYEQYF.

This chain joins TRBV15 and TRBJ1-5. Germline values: CDR1 LNHNV, CDR2 YYDKDF (reference sequence). The length of the CDR3 is 14 residues. The CDR3 loop is CATSRVSPGEPQHF.

This clonotype is medium-sized by frequency. The chain couples TRBV5-6 to TRBJ2-1. CDR3 size: 16 residues. CDR1 and CDR2 (germline): SGHDT, YYEEEE. CDR3 protein: CASSLGQTTSYNEQFF.